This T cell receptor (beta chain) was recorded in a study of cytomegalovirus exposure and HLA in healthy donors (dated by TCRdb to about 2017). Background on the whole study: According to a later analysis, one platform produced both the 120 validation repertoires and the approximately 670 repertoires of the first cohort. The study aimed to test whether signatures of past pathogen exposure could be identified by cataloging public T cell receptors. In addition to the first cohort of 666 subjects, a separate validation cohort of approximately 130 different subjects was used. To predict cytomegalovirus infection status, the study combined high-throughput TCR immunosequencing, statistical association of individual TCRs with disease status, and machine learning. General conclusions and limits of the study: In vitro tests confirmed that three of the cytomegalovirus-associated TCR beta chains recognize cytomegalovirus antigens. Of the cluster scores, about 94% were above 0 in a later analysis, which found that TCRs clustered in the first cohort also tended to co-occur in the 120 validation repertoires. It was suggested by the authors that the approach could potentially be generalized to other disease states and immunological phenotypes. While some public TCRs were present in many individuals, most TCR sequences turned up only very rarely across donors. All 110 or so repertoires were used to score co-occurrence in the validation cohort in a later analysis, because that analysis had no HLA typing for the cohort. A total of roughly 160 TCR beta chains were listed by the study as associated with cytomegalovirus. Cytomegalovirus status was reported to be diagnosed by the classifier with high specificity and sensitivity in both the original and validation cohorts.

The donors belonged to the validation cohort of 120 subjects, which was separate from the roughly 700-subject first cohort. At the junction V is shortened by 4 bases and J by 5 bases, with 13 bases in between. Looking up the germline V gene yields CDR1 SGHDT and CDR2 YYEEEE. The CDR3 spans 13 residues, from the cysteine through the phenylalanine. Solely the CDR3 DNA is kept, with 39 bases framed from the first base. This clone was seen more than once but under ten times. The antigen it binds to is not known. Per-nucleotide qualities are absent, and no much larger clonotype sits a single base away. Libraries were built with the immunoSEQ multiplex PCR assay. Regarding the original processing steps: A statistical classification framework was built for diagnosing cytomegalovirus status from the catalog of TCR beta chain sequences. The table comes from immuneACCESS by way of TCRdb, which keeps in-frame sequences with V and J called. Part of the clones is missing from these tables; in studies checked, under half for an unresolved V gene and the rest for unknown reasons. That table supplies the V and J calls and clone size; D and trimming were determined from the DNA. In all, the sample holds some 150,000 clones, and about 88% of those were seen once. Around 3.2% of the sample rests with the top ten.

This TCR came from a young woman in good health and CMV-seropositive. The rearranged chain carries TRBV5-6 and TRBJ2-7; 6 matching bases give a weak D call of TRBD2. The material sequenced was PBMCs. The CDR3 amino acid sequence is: CASSPGGRDEQYF. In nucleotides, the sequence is TGTGCCAGCAGCCCCGGGGGTCGGGACGAGCAGTACTTC.